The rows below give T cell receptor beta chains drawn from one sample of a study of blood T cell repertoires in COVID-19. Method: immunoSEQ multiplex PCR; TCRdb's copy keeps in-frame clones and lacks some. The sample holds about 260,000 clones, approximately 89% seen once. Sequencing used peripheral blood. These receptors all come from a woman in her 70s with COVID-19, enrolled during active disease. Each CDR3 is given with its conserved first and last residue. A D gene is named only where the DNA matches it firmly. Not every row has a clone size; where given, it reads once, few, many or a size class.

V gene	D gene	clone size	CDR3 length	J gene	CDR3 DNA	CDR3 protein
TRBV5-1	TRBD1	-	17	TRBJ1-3	TGCGCCAGCAGCTTGTCGGGACAGGGGAACTCTGGAAACACCATATATTTT	CASSLSGQGNSGNTIYF
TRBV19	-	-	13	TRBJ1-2	TGTGCTAGTAGTCTCACCTGGGGGGAAGGCTACACCTTC	CASSLTWGEGYTF
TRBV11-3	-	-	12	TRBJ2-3	TGTGCCAGCAGCTCATTCACAGATACGCAGTATTTT	CASSSFTDTQYF
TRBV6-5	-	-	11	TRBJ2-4	TGTGCCAGCAAATCGGGAAACATTCAGTACTTC	CASKSGNIQYF
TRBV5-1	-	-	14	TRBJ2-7	TGCGCCAGCAGCTTGTATTCTAGCTCCTACGAGCAGTACTTC	CASSLYSSSYEQYF
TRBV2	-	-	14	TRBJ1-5	TGTGCCAGCAGTGAAGCGGAGAGCAATCAGCCCCAGCATTTT	CASSEAESNQPQHF
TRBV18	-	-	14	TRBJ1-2	TGTGCCAGCTCACCCAGACCCAGGGAAGATGGCTACACCTTC	CASSPRPREDGYTF
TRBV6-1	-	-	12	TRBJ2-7	TGTGCCACATCGGCAGGCTCCTACGAGCAGTACTTC	CATSAGSYEQYF
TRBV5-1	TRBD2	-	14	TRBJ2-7	TGCGCCAGCAGCCCGGGACTAGCGACCTACGAGCAGTACTTC	CASSPGLATYEQYF
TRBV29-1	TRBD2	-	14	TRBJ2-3	TGCAGCGTTGAGCCAGCGGGGTTCACAGATACGCAGTATTTT	CSVEPAGFTDTQYF
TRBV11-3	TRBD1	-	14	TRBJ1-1	TGTGCCAGCAGCACGACAGGGGTGGGCACTGAAGCTTTCTTT	CASSTTGVGTEAFF
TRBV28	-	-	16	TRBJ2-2	TGTGCCAGCACGACCACCGGGACACTGAACACCGGGGAGCTGTTTTTT	CASTTTGTLNTGELFF
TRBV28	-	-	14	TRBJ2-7	TGTGCCAGCAGGGCCACGGGACACATCCTTGCGCAGTACTTC	CASRATGHILAQYF
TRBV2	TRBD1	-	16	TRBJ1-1	TGTGCCAGCAGTGCCCAGGGGGCCCCCGGAGGCACTGAAGCTTTCTTT	CASSAQGAPGGTEAFF
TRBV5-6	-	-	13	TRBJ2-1	TGTGCCAGCAGCCCCGGACTACACAATGAGCAGTTCTTC	CASSPGLHNEQFF
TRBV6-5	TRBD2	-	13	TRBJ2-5	TGTGCCAGCATTTCAGCGGGAGAGGAGACCCAGTACTTC	CASISAGEETQYF
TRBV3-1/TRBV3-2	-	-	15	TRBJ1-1	TGTGCCAGCAGCCAAGCCTGGCAGGTCAACACTGAAGCTTTCTTT	CASSQAWQVNTEAFF
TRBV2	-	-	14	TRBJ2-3	TGTGCCAGCAAACCCACTGTTAGCACAGATACGCAGTATTTT	CASKPTVSTDTQYF
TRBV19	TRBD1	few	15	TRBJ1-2	TGTGCCAGTAGTACTCCCGGGACAGGACTCTATGGCTACACCTTC	CASSTPGTGLYGYTF
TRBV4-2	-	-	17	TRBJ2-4	TGTGCCAGCAGCAGAGGGCCGAACGGAGCGGCCAAAAACATTCAGTACTTC	CASSRGPNGAAKNIQYF
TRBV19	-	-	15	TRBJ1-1	TGTGCCAGTAGTCCCCGCGGGGTATCGAACACTGAAGCTTTCTTT	CASSPRGVSNTEAFF
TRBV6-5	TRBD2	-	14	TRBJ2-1	TGTGCCAGCAGTCGGACTAGCGGTTACAATGAGCAGTTCTTC	CASSRTSGYNEQFF
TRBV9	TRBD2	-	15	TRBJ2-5	TGTGCCAGCAGCGACCGACTAGCGGGGGAGGAGACCCAGTACTTC	CASSDRLAGEETQYF
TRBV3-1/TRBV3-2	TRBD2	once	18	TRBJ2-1	TGTGCCAGCAGCCAAGTCAGTTTTTCCGGGAGGGCCTGGAATGAGCAGTTCTTC	CASSQVSFSGRAWNEQFF
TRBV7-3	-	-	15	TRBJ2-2	TGTGCCAGCAGCCCCGATCAGACGCGGGGCCGGGAGCTGTTTTTT	CASSPDQTRGRELFF
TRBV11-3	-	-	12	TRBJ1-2	TGTGCCAGCAGCCCAACTCGGGATGGCTACACCTTC	CASSPTRDGYTF
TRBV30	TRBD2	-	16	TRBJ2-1	TGTGCCTGGAGGAGGCGACTAGCGCCGGCCTACAATGAGCAGTTCTTC	CAWRRRLAPAYNEQFF